The 6 T cell receptor beta chains given below trace back to one sample, sequenced in a study of chemoradiotherapy in HPV16-positive cancers (dated by TCRdb to 2021 to 2024). The library was prepared using the immunoSEQ multiplex PCR assay. TCRdb obtained this table from immuneACCESS and retained in-frame rearrangements with V and J assigned. These tables miss some clones; where compared with another copy, unresolved V genes account for less than half of the shortfall, and the remainder is unexplained. Counted in this sample were 1,000 to 1,500 clones; over 75% of them appeared once. The top ten constitute about 10% of the sample. The sample was tumor tissue, taken from a patient who underwent chemoradiotherapy. The origin of the receptors is a human donor with HPV-associated anogenital cancer.

The chain links TRBV19 to TRBJ2-1, with TRBD1 matching over 9 bases. This CDR3 is built from 14 residues. Germline loops: CDR1 LNHDA, CDR2 SQIVND (reference sequence). V lost 6 bases and J lost 6; bases outside the gene matches: 6. The CDR3 bases are TGTGCCAGTAGCTGGGGACAGGGTCCCAATGAGCAGTTCTTC. Translation: CASSWGQGPNEQFF.

In DNA form, the CDR3 reads TGTGCCAGTACGACAGGGGAATACAATCAGCCCCAGCATTTT. Residues: CASTTGEYNQPQHF. The chain has TRBV19 and TRBJ1-5; 8 nucleotides match TRBD1. The CDR3 covers 14 residues. CDR1 and CDR2 (germline): LNHDA, SQIVND (reference sequence). The J segment lost 3 bases and the V segment lost 7 bases, leaving 5 bases of the junction unmatched.

The CDR3, as DNA: TGTGCCAGCAGCAATGAACAGGGGTTGTACAATGAGCAGTTCTTC. The encoded protein is CASSNEQGLYNEQFF. The chain uses TRBV6-6 and TRBJ2-1; 7 bases fit TRBD1. After removal of 6 bases from V and 4 bases from J, the junction contained 9 bases not matched to a gene. The CDR3 length is 15 residues. CDR1 is MNHNY, CDR2 SVGAGI, per germline (reference sequence).

This chain connects TRBV14 to TRBJ1-2; possible D gene TRBD1, 5 bases. Germline CDR1 reads SGHDN; CDR2 reads FVKESK. V gave up 2 bases and J gave up 5 bases, with 15 bases separating them. The CDR3 runs 15 residues. The CDR3 reads CASSQTGRAHYGYTF. CDR3 sequence (DNA): TGTGCCAGCAGCCAAACAGGACGGGCGCATTATGGCTACACCTTC.

The chain carries TRBV19 and TRBJ1-2; the match to TRBD1 covers 10 bases. There are 13 residues in the CDR3. V shed 11 bases, J shed 2 bases, and the junction held 5 bases outside the gene matches. Germline V lookup: CDR1 LNHDA, CDR2 SQIVND (reference sequence). The CDR3: CAAWTGGNYGYTF. CDR3 sequence (DNA): TGTGCCGCCTGGACAGGGGGGAACTATGGCTACACCTTC.

V usage is TRBV5-4 and J usage is TRBJ1-1; 8 bases fit TRBD1. V gave up 4 bases and J gave up 4 bases; unmatched junction bases: 6. The germline gives CDR1 SGHNT, CDR2 YYREEE (reference sequence). The CDR3 has 14 amino acids. The CDR3 is CASSHGQGVTEAFF. CDR3 coding DNA: TGTGCCAGCAGCCACGGACAGGGCGTCACTGAAGCTTTCTTT.